These 26 T cell receptor beta chains were all obtained from the same sample, sequenced in a study of blood T cell repertoires in COVID-19. Here immunoSEQ multiplex PCR was the method, and the copy in TCRdb shows in-frame clones only, minus some. Among about 75,000 clones listed, roughly 82% were seen once. Sequencing was done on a sample of peripheral blood. Receptor source: a woman aged 50 to 60 with acute or convalescent COVID-19.

This clone was seen only a few times. V gene TRBV4-1 combines with J gene TRBJ2-5; D is ambiguous. Trimming took off 4 bases at V and 2 bases at J, with 8 bases between the two ends. Germline loops: CDR1 MGHRA, CDR2 YSYEKL. The CDR3 is 13 residues long. The CDR3 region is CASSPAGQETQYF. The CDR3, as DNA: TGCGCCAGCAGCCCGGCCGGGCAAGAGACCCAGTACTTC.

This rearrangement joins TRBV4-2 to TRBJ2-7; 8 bases fit TRBD2. Germline CDR1 LGHNA, CDR2 YNFKEQ. This CDR3 has 15 amino acids. Trimming removed 0 bases from V and 2 bases from J; junction bases left unmatched: 3. CDR3 sequence: CASSQDRGGPYEQYF. The CDR3 DNA is TGTGCCAGCAGCCAAGACCGGGGGGGGCCCTACGAGCAGTACTTC.

This clone was found once. This chain connects TRBV7-2 to TRBJ2-1; no clear D gene. Germline lookup yields CDR1 SGHTA and CDR2 FQGNSA. The CDR3 spans 13 residues. Trimming took off 2 bases at V and 4 bases at J, with 6 bases between the two ends. CDR3 loop: CASSLQLYNEQFF. In nucleotides, the CDR3 is TGTGCCAGCAGCTTACAACTATACAATGAGCAGTTCTTC.

The V and J genes are TRBV15 and TRBJ2-2, with no clear D. V was pared by 4 bases and J by 2 bases, with 8 bases between. Germline V CDR1 and CDR2: LNHNV, YYDKDF (reference sequence). The CDR3 runs to 14 residues. This CDR3 is CATSILINTGELFF. The CDR3 DNA sequence: TGTGCCACCAGCATCTTAATTAACACCGGGGAGCTGTTTTTT.

As DNA, the CDR3 is TGTGCCATCCGGTCAAGAGGACAGGGAGGGTCCCCTGGGGCCAACGTCCTGACTTTC. This encodes CAIRSRGQGGSPGANVLTF. The chain recombines TRBV10-3 with TRBJ2-6; D is perhaps TRBD1 (8 bases). The CDR3 contains 19 residues. Germline V gives CDR1 ENHRY, CDR2 SYGVKD. The germline V and J ends were trimmed by 8 bases and 2 bases, with 25 bases remaining between them.

A few counts support this clone. CDR3 protein: CASSDRGRSETQYF. CDR3 DNA: TGTGCCAGCAGTGACAGGGGTAGGAGTGAGACCCAGTACTTC. The chain is built from TRBV6-6 and TRBJ2-5, with 8 positions matching TRBD1. J was trimmed by 5 bases and V by 5 bases; bases with no gene match: 7. The CDR3 is 14 amino acids. Germline CDR1 reads MNHNY; CDR2 reads SVGAGI (reference sequence).

V usage is TRBV5-1 and J usage is TRBJ2-7; 7 positions match TRBD1. The CDR3 length is 15 residues. The V segment lost 0 bases and the J segment 3 bases; nucleotides outside the gene matches: 6. From germline, CDR1 is SGHRS and CDR2 YFSETQ. The CDR3 is CASSLAGTEYYEQYF. The CDR3 DNA reads TGCGCCAGCAGCTTGGCCGGGACAGAGTACTACGAGCAGTACTTC.

V gene TRBV3-1 (or the pseudogene TRBV3-2) combines with J gene TRBJ2-1; 9 bases agree with TRBD2. Germline loops: CDR1 LGHDT, CDR2 YNNKEL (reference sequence). This CDR3 comprises 16 residues. V lost 0 bases to trimming and J lost 5 bases; unmatched junction nucleotides: 5. The CDR3: CASSQEWLAGHNEQFF. The DNA of the CDR3 is TGTGCCAGCAGCCAAGAATGGCTAGCGGGGCACAATGAGCAGTTCTTC.

The chain is built from TRBV12-3 or TRBV12-4 and TRBJ2-7; D uncertain. V was pared by 6 bases and J by 3 bases, with 9 bases between. This CDR3 has 12 amino acids. Here the CDR3 DNA reads TGTGCCAGCAGCCTTTTCTACTACGAGCAGTACTTC. Its translation: CASSLFYYEQYF.

The gene calls are TRBV7-8 and TRBJ1-2; TRBD1 aligns across 10 bases. The J segment lost 5 bases and the V segment lost 8 bases, leaving 5 bases of the junction unmatched. CDR3 length: 13 amino acids. CDR1 is SGHVS, CDR2 FQNEAQ, per germline. CDR3 coding DNA: TGTGCCAGCGGACGGACAGGGGGATATGGCTACACCTTC. Translating it yields CASGRTGGYGYTF.

The rearrangement links TRBV6-5 to TRBJ2-7; D may be TRBD2 (5 bases). Germline V gives CDR1 MNHEY, CDR2 SVGAGI. CDR3 length equals 15 residues. Trimming shortened V by 6 bases and J by 5 bases, and 20 bases separated the two germline ends. Here the CDR3 DNA reads TGTGCCAGCAGGAGGGTGATAAGCCCTCCCCACGAGCAGTACTTC. Protein: CASRRVISPPHEQYF.

The chain recombines TRBV9 with TRBJ2-1, with 10 bases lining up with TRBD2. The trim removed 4 bases at V and 4 bases at J, leaving 17 bases unmatched. CDR1 is SGDLS, CDR2 YYNGEE, per germline. This CDR3 contains 19 residues. In nucleotides, the CDR3 is TGTGCCAGCAGCTTGATAGCGGGAGGACAGCACCCAAGTTACAATGAGCAGTTCTTC. It encodes CASSLIAGGQHPSYNEQFF.

The V call is TRBV6-2 or TRBV6-3, the J call TRBJ2-7, with 7 bases matching TRBD2. Germline values: CDR1 MNHEY, CDR2 SVGEGT. The J segment lost 5 bases and the V segment lost 2 bases, leaving 6 bases of the junction unmatched. The CDR3 covers 14 residues. CDR3 DNA: TGTGCCAGCAGTTACGACGGGAGGCCCAACGAGCAGTACTTC. Protein: CASSYDGRPNEQYF.

The CDR3 loop is CASSYSDYGYTF. The CDR3 DNA sequence: TGTGCCAGCAGTTATTCGGACTATGGCTACACCTTC. The chain links TRBV6-6 to TRBJ1-2; D ambiguous. CDR3 length equals 12 residues. The V gene lost 3 bases and the J gene lost 3 bases, with 5 bases spanning the gap. The germline CDR1 and CDR2 sequences are MNHNY and SVGAGI (reference sequence).

The chain is built from TRBV19 and TRBJ1-1; D possibly corresponds to TRBD1 (5 bases). Germline V gene sequence: CDR1 LNHDA, CDR2 SQIVND (reference sequence). The CDR3 contains 14 residues. With 7 bases removed from V and 3 bases from J, the gap between germline ends came to 15 bases. CDR3 region: CASISLGGYTEAFF. The CDR3 region has the DNA TGTGCCAGTATCTCACTCGGGGGTTACACTGAAGCTTTCTTT.

The chain combines TRBV28 with TRBJ2-2; TRBD1 matches at 9 bases. This CDR3 has 14 amino acids. Germline V CDR1 and CDR2: MDHEN, SYDVKM. V lost 7 bases, J lost 4 bases, and 4 bases stayed unmatched. The CDR3: CASTGQGLTGELFF. The CDR3 coding sequence is TGTGCCAGCACCGGACAGGGGCTCACCGGGGAGCTGTTTTTT.

The rearrangement joins TRBV27 to TRBJ1-2, with a possible D match to TRBD1 (5 bases). This CDR3 has 18 amino acids. Germline assignment: CDR1 MNHEY and CDR2 SMNVEV (reference sequence). The germline V and J ends were trimmed by 1 base and 6 bases, with 24 bases remaining between them. The CDR3 nucleotides read TGTGCCAGCAGTTTATTGTGGGCTCGGCAGGGAAGGAAGGATGGCTACACCTTC. Translation: CASSLLWARQGRKDGYTF.

V usage is TRBV19 and J usage is TRBJ2-7, with TRBD1 matching over 7 bases. The V gene end was trimmed by 6 bases and the J gene end by 3 bases; junction bases not matched to a gene: 2. The germline gives CDR1 LNHDA, CDR2 SQIVND (reference sequence). This CDR3 is built from 12 residues. DNA of the CDR3: TGTGCCAGTAGCAGGACAGGCTACGAGCAGTACTTC. It encodes CASSRTGYEQYF.

The chain joins TRBV28 to TRBJ2-3, with 11 bases that match TRBD2. The length of the CDR3 is 15 residues. V lost 3 bases to trimming and J lost 7 bases; unmatched junction nucleotides: 6. In germline, CDR1 is MDHEN, CDR2 SYDVKM. The CDR3 coding sequence is TGTGCCAGCAGTTTCCTTAGCGGGAGGGCCAATACGCAGTATTTT. It yields the protein CASSFLSGRANTQYF.

This clone has more than one count but fewer than ten. The rearrangement links TRBV6-2 or TRBV6-3 to TRBJ2-3; tentatively, D is TRBD2 (5 bases). V dropped 0 bases and J dropped 3 bases, with 10 bases sitting between them. Germline loops: CDR1 MNHEY, CDR2 SVGEGT. This CDR3 comprises 15 residues. The CDR3 DNA follows: TGTGCCAGCAGTTACTCTAGGGAGAAGACAGATACGCAGTATTTT. This sequence encodes CASSYSREKTDTQYF.

The chain combines TRBV28 with TRBJ1-6; possible D gene TRBD1, 5 bases. Germline V CDR1 and CDR2: MDHEN, SYDVKM. V was pared by 5 bases and J by 10 bases, with 18 bases between. This CDR3 has 15 residues. Here the CDR3 DNA reads TGTGCCAGCAGTCTACCGGGGGGAATAAACTCACCCCTCCACTTT. It encodes CASSLPGGINSPLHF. Together with reference TRBV28 and TRBJ1-6, the CDR3 gives the full variable domain: DVKVTQSSRYLVKRTGEKVFLECVQDMDHENMFWYRQDPGLGLRLIYFSYDVKMKEKGDIPEGYSVSREKKERFSLILESASTNQTSMYLCASSLPGGINSPLHFGNGTRLTVT.

The rearrangement joins TRBV7-8 to TRBJ1-3; no firm D call. The CDR3 has 15 amino acids. Germline CDR1 reads SGHVS; CDR2 reads FQNEAQ. Trimming left V 1 base short and J 1 base short, with 8 bases between. CDR3 DNA sequence: TGTGCCAGCAGCTTAGATACTAATTCTGGAAACACCATATATTTT. Translation gives CASSLDTNSGNTIYF. The full variable domain, rest sourced from reference TRBV7-8 and TRBJ1-3, is GAGVSQSPRYKVAKRGQDVALRCDPISGHVSLFWYQQALGQGPEFLTYFQNEAQLDKSGLPSDRFFAERPEGSVSTLKIQRTQQEDSAVYLCASSLDTNSGNTIYFGEGSWLTVV.

This clone was detected only once. The rearrangement joins TRBV18 to TRBJ2-1, with 9 bases fitting TRBD1. CDR3 length equals 16 residues. The V gene end was trimmed by 4 bases and the J gene end by 4 bases; junction bases not matched to a gene: 8. Germline values: CDR1 KGHSH, CDR2 LQKENI. CDR3 coding DNA: TGTGCCAGCTCACTTCTACAGGGGGCGGAATACAATGAGCAGTTCTTC. Its translation: CASSLLQGAEYNEQFF.

DNA of the CDR3: TGTGCCAGTAGGATCACCGGGACTGAGAATTCACCCCTCCACTTT. Amino acid sequence: CASRITGTENSPLHF. The chain carries TRBV19 and TRBJ1-6, with D perhaps TRBD1 (5 bases). The ends were cut back, 6 bases at V and 7 bases at J, with 16 bases in the middle. CDR1 and CDR2 (germline): LNHDA, SQIVND (reference sequence). The CDR3 runs 15 residues.

The chain combines TRBV24-1 with TRBJ2-1; TRBD2 matches at 16 bases. The CDR3 contains 16 residues. Looked up from germline, CDR1 is KGHDR and CDR2 is SFDVKD. V lost 5 bases and J lost 15; bases outside the gene matches: 12. Here the CDR3 reads CATSGGTSGRAIVWFF. CDR3 sequence (DNA): TGTGCCACCAGTGGGGGGACTAGCGGGAGGGCCATTGTGTGGTTCTTC.

The chain has TRBV3-1 (or the pseudogene TRBV3-2) and TRBJ2-7; TRBD2 matches 10 bases. The germline gives CDR1 LGHDT, CDR2 YNNKEL (reference sequence). CDR3 size: 15 residues. After removal of 2 bases from V and 3 bases from J, the junction contained 4 bases not matched to a gene. CDR3 in DNA: TGTGCCAGCAGCCAACGGACTAGCGGATACTACGAGCAGTACTTC. Translated, it gives CASSQRTSGYYEQYF.